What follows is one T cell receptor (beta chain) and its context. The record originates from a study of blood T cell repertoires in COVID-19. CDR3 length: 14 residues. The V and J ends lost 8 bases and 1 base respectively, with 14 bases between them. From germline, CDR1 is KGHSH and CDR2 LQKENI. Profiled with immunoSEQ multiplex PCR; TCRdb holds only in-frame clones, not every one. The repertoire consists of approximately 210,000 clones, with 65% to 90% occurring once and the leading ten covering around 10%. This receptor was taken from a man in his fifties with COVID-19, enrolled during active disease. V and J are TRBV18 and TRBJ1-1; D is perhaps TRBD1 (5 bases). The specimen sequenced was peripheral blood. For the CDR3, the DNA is TGTGCCAGCCGCTCCGACAGCCGGAACACTGAAGCTTTCTTT. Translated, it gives CASRSDSRNTEAFF.